This TCR beta chain appears in the sequencing data of a study of patients and donors after allogeneic stem cell transplantation. From the RT-PCR reads, TCRdb called clonotypes with MiXCR, one entry per CDR3 protein. The sample carries fewer than 75,000 distinct CDR3 sequences, about 25% recorded once. The J segment lost 3 bases and the V segment lost 5 bases, leaving 13 bases of the junction unmatched. The CDR3 runs to 17 residues. V gene TRBV12-3 or TRBV12-4 combines with J gene TRBJ2-3, with TRBD2 identical over 8 bases. The receptor's source is a human donor who was either an allogeneic HSCT recipient or a stem cell or donor lymphocyte infusion donor (not recorded which). It is not recorded whose cells these are; they may come from a transplant donor. Material for sequencing was blood, either unsorted or a sorted T cell fraction (not recorded which). In DNA form, the CDR3 reads TGTGCCAGCAGTACCCGGTCGGGGGCGGGAGGAACAGATACGCAGTATTTT. Its protein product is CASSTRSGAGGTDTQYF.